Listed below are T cell receptor beta chains from one sample, sequenced in a study of T cell repertoires in cytomegalovirus infection. TCRdb processed the reads anew with MiXCR; each CDR3 protein has one entry. The sample yields about 310,000 distinct CDR3 sequences, approximately 10% seen once. What was sequenced was PBMCs. Receptors originate from a human donor in good health (CMV status not recorded). Some clones in this sample may be carry-over from other donors' samples. The CDR3 runs from the conserved cysteine through the conserved F or W. The order of the fields is V gene, J gene, clone size, D gene, CDR3 protein, CDR3 DNA. The D gene is left open where the match is weak. Rows give clone size only sometimes, using once, few, many, or a class for an expanded clone.

V: TRBV20-1
J: TRBJ2-5
size: .
D: .
CDR3: CSASLPKGVETQYF
DNA: TGCAGTGCTAGCTTACCCAAGGGGGTTGAGACCCAGTACTTC

V: TRBV23-1
J: TRBJ2-3
size: .
D: .
CDR3: CASSQMEGEYTDTQYF
DNA: TGCGCCAGCAGTCAAATGGAGGGGGAGTACACAGATACGCAGTATTTT

V: TRBV7-9
J: TRBJ2-2
size: many
D: .
CDR3: CASSLSVGELFF
DNA: TGTGCCAGCAGCCTCTCGGTGGGGGAGCTGTTTTTT

V: TRBV10-3
J: TRBJ1-2
size: many
D: .
CDR3: CAISEPGGYTF
DNA: TGTGCCATCAGTGAGCCGGGGGGCTACACCTTC

V: TRBV20-1
J: TRBJ1-2
size: many
D: .
CDR3: CSASRRNTF
DNA: TGCAGTGCTAGCCGCCGCAACACCTTC

V: TRBV5-1
J: TRBJ2-2
size: .
D: .
CDR3: CASSLDMGQVGELFF
DNA: TGCGCCAGCAGCTTGGATATGGGGCAGGTCGGGGAGCTGTTTTTT

V: TRBV5-5
J: TRBJ2-5
size: many
D: TRBD2
CDR3: CASSSSSLAGGYNAETQYF
DNA: TGTGCCAGCAGCTCCAGCTCTCTAGCGGGGGGATACAATGCGGAGACCCAGTACTTC

V: TRBV7-9
J: TRBJ2-1
size: many
D: .
CDR3: CASSYPGRGRAGRSEQFF
DNA: TGTGCCAGCAGCTACCCGGGGCGGGGCCGAGCCGGCAGAAGTGAGCAGTTCTTC

V: TRBV6-6
J: TRBJ2-1
size: many
D: TRBD2
CDR3: CASSTRAGGFNEQFF
DNA: TGTGCCAGCAGCACTCGGGCGGGGGGTTTCAATGAGCAGTTCTTC

V: TRBV4-1
J: TRBJ2-1
size: .
D: .
CDR3: CASSHGPAGGTYNEQFF
DNA: TGCGCCAGCAGCCACGGCCCGGCAGGGGGGACCTACAATGAGCAGTTCTTC

V: TRBV12-3/TRBV12-4
J: TRBJ1-3
size: many
D: .
CDR3: CASTPSGGETIYF
DNA: TGTGCCAGCACTCCGTCCGGCGGTGAGACCATATATTTT

V: TRBV6-5
J: TRBJ2-5
size: few
D: .
CDR3: CASSSYFSERETQYF
DNA: TGTGCCAGCAGTTCCTACTTTTCTGAACGGGAGACCCAGTACTTC

V: TRBV6-4
J: TRBJ1-1
size: .
D: .
CDR3: CASSEIYSALGVTEAFF
DNA: TGTGCCAGCAGTGAAATTTACAGCGCCCTTGGAGTAACTGAAGCTTTCTTT

V: TRBV6-2/TRBV6-3
J: TRBJ1-2
size: many
D: .
CDR3: CASLGGNSDGYTF
DNA: TGTGCCAGCCTAGGGGGAAACTCGGATGGCTACACCTTC

V: TRBV7-9
J: TRBJ1-2
size: many
D: .
CDR3: CAALDAAGNYGYTF
DNA: TGTGCCGCACTAGACGCGGCGGGAAACTATGGCTACACCTTC

V: TRBV29-1
J: TRBJ1-2
size: many
D: TRBD1
CDR3: CSDRQGAWGYTF
DNA: TGCAGCGACAGACAGGGGGCCTGGGGCTACACCTTC

V: TRBV6-5
J: TRBJ1-6
size: many
D: TRBD1
CDR3: CASKGAGYSPLHF
DNA: TGTGCCAGCAAGGGGGCTGGTTATTCACCCCTCCACTTT

V: TRBV20-1
J: TRBJ1-1
size: .
D: .
CDR3: CSAFRGDRFEAFF
DNA: TGCAGTGCCTTTAGAGGCGACCGATTTGAAGCTTTCTTT

V: TRBV20-1
J: TRBJ2-3
size: many
D: .
CDR3: CSASPPRGVSDTQYF
DNA: TGCAGTGCTAGCCCGCCCAGGGGGGTTTCAGATACGCAGTATTTT

V: TRBV12-3/TRBV12-4
J: TRBJ2-1
size: .
D: .
CDR3: CASSQDANEQFF
DNA: TGTGCCAGCAGTCAAGATGCCAATGAGCAGTTCTTC

V: TRBV20-1
J: TRBJ2-3
size: many
D: TRBD2
CDR3: CSATSDTDTQYF
DNA: TGCAGTGCAACTAGCGACACAGATACGCAGTATTTT

V: TRBV12-3/TRBV12-4
J: TRBJ2-1
size: once
D: TRBD1
CDR3: CASNPGQTSEQFF
DNA: TGTGCCAGCAACCCGGGACAGACCAGTGAGCAGTTCTTC

V: TRBV20-1
J: TRBJ2-3
size: many
D: .
CDR3: CSASTGGAADTQYF
DNA: TGCAGTGCCTCGACAGGAGGGGCCGCTGATACGCAGTATTTT

V: TRBV11-2
J: TRBJ2-7
size: many
D: .
CDR3: CASSLRQNYEQYF
DNA: TGTGCCAGCAGCTTAAGACAGAACTACGAGCAGTACTTC

V: TRBV27
J: TRBJ2-1
size: many
D: TRBD2
CDR3: CASSHGLDLNEQFF
DNA: TGTGCCAGCAGCCACGGACTAGATCTCAATGAGCAGTTCTTC

V: TRBV12-3/TRBV12-4
J: TRBJ2-2
size: many
D: .
CDR3: CASSLISGSTGELFF
DNA: TGTGCCAGCAGTTTAATCTCGGGAAGCACCGGGGAGCTGTTTTTT

V: TRBV7-2
J: TRBJ1-2
size: many
D: .
CDR3: CASSPETANYGYTF
DNA: TGTGCCAGCAGCCCAGAGACGGCTAACTATGGCTACACCTTC

V: TRBV7-9
J: TRBJ2-1
size: many
D: .
CDR3: CASSLQGGGSNEQFF
DNA: TGTGCCAGCAGCTTACAAGGGGGGGGTTCCAATGAGCAGTTCTTC

V: TRBV12-3/TRBV12-4
J: TRBJ2-7
size: few
D: .
CDR3: CASSPGTIDEQYF
DNA: TGTGCCAGCAGCCCCGGGACAATTGACGAGCAGTACTTC

V: TRBV5-6
J: TRBJ1-1
size: many
D: .
CDR3: CASSLVGWTEAFF
DNA: TGTGCCAGCAGCTTGGTGGGGTGGACTGAAGCTTTCTTT

V: TRBV5-1
J: TRBJ2-5
size: few
D: .
CDR3: CASRWGEKETQYF
DNA: TGCGCCAGCAGATGGGGAGAAAAAGAGACCCAGTACTTC

V: TRBV5-1
J: TRBJ1-6
size: few
D: .
CDR3: CASSLSGVLNSPLHF
DNA: TGCGCCAGCAGCTTATCAGGAGTACTAAATTCACCCCTCCACTTT

V: TRBV2
J: TRBJ1-1
size: many
D: TRBD1
CDR3: CASSTGGNTEAFF
DNA: TGTGCCAGCAGCACAGGGGGGAACACTGAAGCTTTCTTT

V: TRBV29-1
J: TRBJ1-1
size: few
D: .
CDR3: CSTQEGTGYTEAFF
DNA: TGCAGCACCCAAGAGGGAACAGGTTATACTGAAGCTTTCTTT

V: TRBV5-1
J: TRBJ2-2
size: .
D: .
CDR3: CASSFSPVSGTGELFF
DNA: TGCGCCAGCAGCTTCTCTCCGGTCTCGGGCACCGGGGAGCTGTTTTTT

V: TRBV28
J: TRBJ2-1
size: .
D: .
CDR3: CASNPPTGYNEQFF
DNA: TGTGCCAGCAACCCCCCCACAGGCTACAATGAGCAGTTCTTC

V: TRBV29-1
J: TRBJ1-1
size: few
D: TRBD1
CDR3: CSVRAGGNTEAFF
DNA: TGCAGCGTTCGGGCAGGGGGGAACACTGAAGCTTTCTTT

V: TRBV7-8
J: TRBJ2-1
size: many
D: .
CDR3: CASSLSARTYNEQFF
DNA: TGTGCCAGCAGCTTATCCGCCAGAACCTACAATGAGCAGTTCTTC

V: TRBV6-1
J: TRBJ1-5
size: many
D: .
CDR3: CASSTPGAQPQHF
DNA: TGTGCCAGCAGTACCCCAGGGGCTCAGCCCCAGCATTTT

V: TRBV19
J: TRBJ1-5
size: many
D: .
CDR3: CASKGRGEDQPQHF
DNA: TGTGCCAGTAAGGGCAGGGGTGAAGATCAGCCCCAGCATTTT